Below are 14 T cell receptor beta chains sequenced from a single sample in a study of graft-versus-host responses after intestinal transplantation. Antigens of these TCRs are unknown. TCRdb's copy holds only in-frame clones and misses some; the assay was immunoSEQ multiplex PCR. The data show under 140,000 clones, roughly 93% seen once. The sequencing here drew on unstimulated CD8+ T cells sorted from spleen or lymph node cells, taken before intestinal transplant. These receptors were obtained from a human donor who received an intestinal transplant.

The rearrangement uses TRBV29-1 and TRBJ1-2, with no clear D. Germline CDR1 is SQVTM and CDR2 is ANQGSEA. Trimming left V 4 bases short and J 4 bases short, with 13 bases between. The CDR3 has 13 amino acids. For the CDR3, the DNA is TGCAGCGTTGTTCGTTCGGAGGGCTATGGCTACACCTTC. This gives the protein CSVVRSEGYGYTF.

This clone was seen once. The CDR3 sequence: CASSSMDREGTEAFF. CDR3 nucleotides: TGTGCCAGCAGCTCCATGGACAGGGAAGGGACTGAAGCTTTCTTT. V usage is TRBV5-6 and J usage is TRBJ1-1; 8 positions agree with TRBD1. In germline, CDR1 is SGHDT, CDR2 YYEEEE. Trimming at V came to 3 bases and at J to 5 bases, leaving 9 bases not matched to a gene. This CDR3 has 15 amino acids.

The DNA for the CDR3 is TGTGCCAGCAGCTTAGAGGCAGGCCTAACCTACAATGAGCAGTTCTTC. It is translated as CASSLEAGLTYNEQFF. This chain uses TRBV7-9 with TRBJ2-1; D is uncertain. This CDR3 spans 16 amino acids. Trimming removed 1 base at V and 2 bases at J, with 12 bases between. Germline V gene sequence: CDR1 SEHNR, CDR2 FQNEAQ (reference sequence).

The J gene is TRBJ2-7, the V gene TRBV4-1, with D perhaps matching TRBD2 (6 bases). CDR3 size: 16 residues. V was cut by 3 bases and J by 0 bases, with 15 bases left in between. In germline, CDR1 is MGHRA, CDR2 YSYEKL. The CDR3 DNA reads as TGCGCCAGCAGCCATTCGCTCGGGGACTTCTCCTACGAGCAGTACTTC. This gives the protein CASSHSLGDFSYEQYF.

The chain has TRBV6-6 and TRBJ2-1; D perhaps matches TRBD2 (6 bases). Germline values: CDR1 MNHNY, CDR2 SVGAGI (reference sequence). The CDR3 sequence is 13 residues long. V lost 6 bases and J 7 bases, leaving 13 bases between the germline ends. The CDR3 here is CASSHARGNEQFF. As DNA, the CDR3 is TGTGCCAGCAGCCACGCTCGGGGGAATGAGCAGTTCTTC.

V usage is TRBV15 and J usage is TRBJ2-7, with D tentatively TRBD2 (7 bases). With 1 base removed from V and 7 bases from J, the gap between germline ends came to 17 bases. The CDR3 spans 15 residues. Germline CDR1 LNHNV, CDR2 YYDKDF (reference sequence). In DNA, the CDR3 is TGTGCCACCAGCAGAGCTAGGGGGGAGGGGTGGGAGCAGTACTTC. Amino acid sequence: CATSRARGEGWEQYF.

The CDR3 nucleotides are TGCAGCGTTGAAGAGCCACAGGGAAGGGGACTGTACGAGCAGTACTTC. Its protein is CSVEEPQGRGLYEQYF. This rearrangement joins TRBV29-1 to TRBJ2-7; D is possibly TRBD1 or TRBD2 (6 bases each). This CDR3 is 16 amino acids long. CDR1 and CDR2 from the germline V gene are SQVTM and ANQGSEA. V shed 0 bases and J shed 4 bases, with 19 bases lying between them.

The J gene is TRBJ2-7, the V gene TRBV6-6, with 10 bases identical to TRBD2. The germline gives CDR1 MNHNY, CDR2 SVGAGI (reference sequence). V lost 6 bases to trimming and J lost 1 base; unmatched junction nucleotides: 3. The CDR3 is 14 amino acids. The DNA of the CDR3 is TGTGCCAGCAGGGTAGCGGGAGGATCCTACGAGCAGTACTTC. Residues: CASRVAGGSYEQYF.

This sequence joins TRBV5-4 and TRBJ1-2; 12 bases agree with TRBD1. The CDR3 loop spans 16 amino acids. CDR1 and CDR2 from the germline V gene are SGHNT and YYREEE (reference sequence). Trimming at V came to 6 bases and at J to 6 bases, leaving 12 bases not matched to a gene. Here the CDR3 reads CASTEGQGAGKNGYTF. For the CDR3, the DNA is TGTGCCAGCACCGAGGGACAGGGGGCTGGCAAAAATGGCTACACCTTC. Supplemented by reference TRBV5-4 and TRBJ1-2, the full variable domain reads ETGVTQSPTHLIKTRGQQVTLRCSSQSGHNTVSWYQQALGQGPQFIFQYYREEENGRGNFPPRFSGLQFPNYSSELNVNALELDDSALYLCASTEGQGAGKNGYTFGSGTRLTVV.

The chain links TRBV6-5 to TRBJ2-7, with TRBD1 identical over 11 bases. Germline CDR1 MNHEY, CDR2 SVGAGI. CDR3 size: 14 residues. The V and J ends lost 4 bases and 3 bases, in that order; junction bases with no gene match: 2. The CDR3 is CASSWDRGDYEQYF. In DNA form, the CDR3 reads TGTGCCAGCAGTTGGGACAGGGGGGACTACGAGCAGTACTTC.

The chain employs TRBV30 and TRBJ1-3; no firm D call. Germline CDR1 is GTSNPN and CDR2 is SVGIG (reference sequence). Trimming removed 8 bases at V and 4 bases at J, with 9 bases between. The CDR3 has 11 residues. DNA of the CDR3: TGTGCCCTAAAATCCGGAAACACCATATATTTT. Amino acid sequence: CALKSGNTIYF.

The V call is TRBV30, the J call TRBJ2-1; TRBD2 matches at 8 bases. Germline values: CDR1 GTSNPN, CDR2 SVGIG (reference sequence). The V gene end was trimmed by 4 bases and the J gene end by 8 bases; junction bases not matched to a gene: 10. The CDR3 length is 14 residues. The CDR3 region is CAWNFYAGGYEQFF. In DNA form, the CDR3 reads TGTGCCTGGAATTTCTACGCGGGAGGCTATGAGCAGTTCTTC.

This chain links TRBV2 with TRBJ2-7, with 7 positions matching TRBD1. Germline CDR1 is SNHLY and CDR2 is FYNNEI. This CDR3 comprises 16 residues. V gave up 0 bases and J gave up 0 bases; unmatched junction bases: 5. The CDR3 loop reads CASSEALDRDSYEQYF. CDR3 in DNA: TGTGCCAGCAGTGAAGCGCTTGACAGGGACTCCTACGAGCAGTACTTC.

V gene TRBV4-1 combines with J gene TRBJ2-1; D is possibly TRBD2 (6 bases). Trimming shortened V by 0 bases and J by 7 bases, and 22 bases separated the two germline ends. This CDR3 is 18 amino acids long. CDR1 and CDR2 (germline): MGHRA, YSYEKL. This CDR3 reads CASSQETLARLGRNEQFF. DNA of the CDR3: TGCGCCAGCAGCCAAGAGACACTAGCCCGGTTGGGTAGAAATGAGCAGTTCTTC.